These 5 T cell receptor beta chains came from one sample sequenced in a study of blood T cell repertoires in COVID-19. Data came from immunoSEQ multiplex PCR; TCRdb stores just in-frame clones and leaves some out. The sample yields about 370,000 clones, around 91% seen once. The sample comprised PBMCs or T cells enriched from blood (not recorded which). These receptors were obtained from a man between 18 and 29 years old who had recovered from COVID-19.

The chain is built from TRBV30 and TRBJ2-7; no clear D gene. This CDR3 is built from 15 residues. Germline V gives CDR1 GTSNPN, CDR2 SVGIG (reference sequence). Trimming took off 2 bases at V and 2 bases at J, with 16 bases between the two ends. Written as DNA, the CDR3 is TGTGCCTGGAGTCCCCGTGGCAGGATGACCTACGAGCAGTACTTC. This gives the protein CAWSPRGRMTYEQYF.

The chain employs TRBV21-1 and TRBJ2-7; the table's TRBD1 call for D was not verified on the DNA. TRBV21-1 is a known pseudogene. The CDR3 runs 16 residues. The CDR3: CASSKDRTGSPYEQYF. DNA of the CDR3: TGTGCCAGCAGCAAAGATAGGACAGGCTCCCCCTACGAGCAGTACTTC.

This chain connects TRBV2 to TRBJ2-7; D remains ambiguous. CDR3 length equals 15 residues. V lost 5 bases and J lost 0, with 14 bases in between. The V gene's germline CDR1 is SNHLY and CDR2 FYNNEI. Written as DNA, the CDR3 is TGTGCCAGCAGTAAAACTGTGCTCACCTCCTACGAGCAGTACTTC. Translation gives CASSKTVLTSYEQYF.

This rearrangement joins TRBV6-2 or TRBV6-3 to TRBJ1-1; 7 bases line up with TRBD1. Germline V gene lookup returns CDR1 MNHEY and CDR2 SVGEGT. CDR3 length equals 19 residues. The V and J ends lost 5 bases and 2 bases, in that order; junction bases with no gene match: 20. CDR3 amino acids: CASSRRGRGTRGRNTEAFF. DNA for the CDR3: TGTGCCAGCAGTCGGAGGGGGCGAGGCACCCGGGGGAGAAACACTGAAGCTTTCTTT.

In its sample, this clone was seen a few times. The V and J genes are TRBV7-3 and TRBJ2-5; D remains unclear. There are 12 residues in the CDR3. The V end was cut by 5 bases, the J end by 5 bases, with 9 bases between. Germline V gives CDR1 SGHTA, CDR2 FQGTGA. CDR3: CASSAYGETQYF. In DNA, the CDR3 is TGTGCCAGCAGCGCCTACGGGGAGACCCAGTACTTC. The full variable domain, with the rest looked up from reference TRBV7-3 and TRBJ2-5, is GAGVSQTPSNKVTEKGKYVELRCDPISGHTALYWYRQSLGQGPEFLIYFQGTGAADDSGLPNDRFFAVRPEGSVSTLKIQRTERGDSAVYLCASSAYGETQYFGPGTRLLVL.